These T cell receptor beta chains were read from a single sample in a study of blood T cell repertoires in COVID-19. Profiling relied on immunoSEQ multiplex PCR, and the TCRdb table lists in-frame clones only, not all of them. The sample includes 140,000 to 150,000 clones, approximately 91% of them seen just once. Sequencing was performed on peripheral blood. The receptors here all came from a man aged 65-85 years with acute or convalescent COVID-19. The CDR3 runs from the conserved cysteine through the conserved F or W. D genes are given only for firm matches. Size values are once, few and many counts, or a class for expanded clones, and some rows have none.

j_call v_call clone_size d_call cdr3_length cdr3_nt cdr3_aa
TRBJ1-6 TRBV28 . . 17 TGTGCCAGCAGTCACCCCGGCGAATCACAGCCGAATTCACCCCTCCACTTT CASSHPGESQPNSPLHF
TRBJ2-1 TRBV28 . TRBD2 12 TGTGCCAGCAGCACGACGGGAGGGGAGCAGTTCTTC CASSTTGGEQFF
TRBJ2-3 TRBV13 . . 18 TGTGCCAGCAGCATTTCTTATTGGCCTAGTACCCGGTCAGATACGCAGTATTTT CASSISYWPSTRSDTQYF
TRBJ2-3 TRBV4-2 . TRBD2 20 TGTGCCAGCAGCCAAGGACCGGGACTAGCGGCGTCAAGGGGCACAGATACGCAGTATTTT CASSQGPGLAASRGTDTQYF
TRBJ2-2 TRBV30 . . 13 TGTGCCGCTTTAGCCCCGTACACCGGGGAGCTGTTTTTT CAALAPYTGELFF
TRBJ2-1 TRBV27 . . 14 TGTGCCAGCAGTTTTGGGAGGTTCTACAATGAGCAGTTCTTC CASSFGRFYNEQFF
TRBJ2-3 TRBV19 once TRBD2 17 TGTGCCAGTAGTATAGATGGAGTAGCGGGGGGGCGAGATACGCAGTATTTT CASSIDGVAGGRDTQYF
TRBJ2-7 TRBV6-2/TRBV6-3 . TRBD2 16 TGTGCCAGCAGTAAACACGGGACTAGCGGCTCCTACGAGCAGTACTTC CASSKHGTSGSYEQYF
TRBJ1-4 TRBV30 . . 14 TGTGCCTGGAGGAGGACAGCCACTAATGAAAAACTGTTTTTT CAWRRTATNEKLFF
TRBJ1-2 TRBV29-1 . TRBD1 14 TGCAGCGTTGAAGTCACAGGGGGCGCGAGTGGCTACACCTTC CSVEVTGGASGYTF
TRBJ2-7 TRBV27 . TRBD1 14 TGTGCCAGCAGTGCGACAGGGTTGTCCTACGAGCAGTACTTC CASSATGLSYEQYF
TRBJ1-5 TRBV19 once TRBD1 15 TGTGCCAGTAGCCTTACAGGGGGGATCAATCAGCCCCAGCATTTT CASSLTGGINQPQHF
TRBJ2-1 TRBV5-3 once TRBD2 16 TGTGCCAGAAGCCAGAAAGGGACTAGCAGACACAATGAGCAGTTCTTC CARSQKGTSRHNEQFF
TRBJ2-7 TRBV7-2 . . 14 TGTGCCAGCACCCCCGGGGGTATTAGCTACGAGCAGTACTTC CASTPGGISYEQYF
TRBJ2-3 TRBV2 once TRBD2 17 TGTGCCAGCAGTGAGGGCAAGTCGGCGGGAGCGATAGATACGCAGTATTTT CASSEGKSAGAIDTQYF
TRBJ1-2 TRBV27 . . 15 TGTGCCGCAAGACCCCGGGGAGGCCTCGCGTATGGCTACACCTTC CAARPRGGLAYGYTF